The following is a T cell receptor beta chain sequence with its context. The data were obtained in a study of OX40 agonist ivuxolimab in advanced cancers. Study-wide context: Partial responses were achieved by three patients, one with hepatocellular carcinoma and two with cutaneous melanoma.

Germline CDR1 and CDR2: SGDLS and YYNGEE. The junction had 5 bases not matched to a gene; V was cut back by 4 bases and J by 4 bases. This CDR3 is 16 amino acids long. Here immunoSEQ multiplex PCR was the method, and the copy in TCRdb shows in-frame clones only, minus some. The sample has nearly 80,000 clones; approximately 85% are singletons. Specimen: CD4+ or CD8+ T cells sorted from blood, collected in a trial of the OX40 agonist ivuxolimab. The sequence was collected from an adult with an advanced solid tumor such as melanoma, head and neck, liver or kidney cancer. V gene TRBV9 combines with J gene TRBJ2-3; 14 bases line up with TRBD2. The CDR3, as DNA: TGTGCCAGCAGCCCGGGACTAGCGGGAGTAGCAGATACGCAGTATTTT. Translated: CASSPGLAGVADTQYF.